Each of the 24 T cell receptor beta chains below was sequenced from the same sample in a study of blood T cells in healthy people across ages. A second 7 to 11 cycle PCR used barcoded and J-beta primers. TCRdb re-called the 5' RACE reads through MiXCR, storing one row per CDR3 protein. The sample records about 1.5 million distinct CDR3 sequences, 35% to 45% being singletons. Material for sequencing was blood. The source of these receptors is a woman younger than 35 in good health.

The rearrangement uses TRBV7-2 and TRBJ2-2; D unclear. V was trimmed by 7 bases and J by 6 bases, leaving 18 bases between them. Germline V lookup: CDR1 SGHTA, CDR2 FQGNSA. The CDR3 is 15 amino acids. In nucleotides, the CDR3 is TGTGCCAGCACCATAGGTCATTGGGCGCCCGGGGAGCTGTTTTTT. It codes for CASTIGHWAPGELFF.

This clonotype was seen only a few times. CDR3 region: CASSPPGLTMNTEAFF. The CDR3 DNA is TGTGCCAGCAGCCCCCCAGGACTGACGATGAACACTGAAGCTTTCTTT. This chain joins TRBV6-1 and TRBJ1-1; no clear D. Trimming took off 6 bases at V and 0 bases at J, with 17 bases between the two ends. This CDR3 spans 16 amino acids. From germline, CDR1 is MNHNS and CDR2 SASEGT.

Details on this clonotype: One junction end does not reproduce the germline sequence, and a read error may be involved. CDR3 bases: TGTGCCAGCAGTGAAGGGGACTCCAACAATGAGCAGTTCTTC. This encodes CASSEGDSNNEQFF. The chain combines TRBV2 with TRBJ2-1; D possibly corresponds to TRBD2 (6 bases). The germline V gene has CDR1 SNHLY and CDR2 FYNNEI. The CDR3 is made up of 14 amino acids.

V is TRBV18 and J is TRBJ1-5; TRBD1 might be the D (6 bases). The CDR3 sequence is 16 residues long. Germline values: CDR1 KGHSH, CDR2 LQKENI. The V end was cut by 3 bases, the J end by 0 bases, with 12 bases between. CDR3 loop: CASSPGTPYSNQPQHF. As DNA, the CDR3 is TGTGCCAGCTCACCTGGGACACCCTATAGCAATCAGCCCCAGCATTTT.

Turning to this clonotype: The junction differs from germline at one of its ends, possibly a read error. The rearrangement joins TRBV6-5 to TRBJ2-3; 7 nucleotides agree with TRBD2. This CDR3 spans 15 amino acids. The germline gives CDR1 MNHEY, CDR2 SVGAGI. CDR3 nucleotide sequence: TGTGCCAGCAGTTTGGGGACTACTAGCATAGATACGCAGTATTTT. Translating gives CASSLGTTSIDTQYF.

V gene TRBV29-1 combines with J gene TRBJ2-3; possibly TRBD2 for D (5 bases). The CDR3 runs to 16 residues. Trimming removed 4 bases at V and 4 bases at J, with 21 bases between. The germline gives CDR1 SQVTM, CDR2 ANQGSEA. CDR3 DNA: TGCAGCGTTGTTAATCCCCGACGGGGAAGCGCAGATACGCAGTATTTT. Residues: CSVVNPRRGSADTQYF.

This chain links TRBV27 with TRBJ2-7, with D perhaps matching TRBD1 or TRBD2 (5 bases each). The V end was cut by 5 bases, the J end by 4 bases, with 12 bases between. Germline lookup yields CDR1 MNHEY and CDR2 SMNVEV (reference sequence). The CDR3 runs to 13 residues. CDR3 DNA: TGTGCCAGCAGTGGGACCCGAGGTTACGAGCAGTACTTC. Amino acid sequence: CASSGTRGYEQYF.

This clonotype was observed a few times. This chain links TRBV6-5 with TRBJ1-6, with TRBD1 matching 7 bases. With 6 bases clipped from V and 5 bases from J, the junction kept 7 bases outside the gene matches. The CDR3 consists of 15 residues. CDR1 and CDR2 from the germline V gene are MNHEY and SVGAGI. The CDR3 protein is CASSATGTNNSPLHF. CDR3 DNA sequence: TGTGCCAGCAGCGCGACAGGGACCAATAATTCACCCCTCCACTTT.

This clonotype was recorded many times. The CDR3 coding sequence is TGTGCCATCAGTGAGGAGACAGGGGTTTTGTACGAGCAGTACTTC. Translating gives CAISEETGVLYEQYF. The genes are TRBV10-3 and TRBJ2-7, with 8 bases that match TRBD1. Germline V gene data show CDR1 as ENHRY and CDR2 as SYGVKD. The CDR3 is made up of 15 amino acids. Trimming removed 2 bases from V and 4 bases from J; junction bases left unmatched: 7.

This clonotype was observed a single time. The genes are TRBV4-2 and TRBJ1-6; D is uncertain. Trimming stripped 0 bases from V and 7 bases from J, with 10 bases between. The CDR3 runs to 15 residues. CDR1 and CDR2 (germline): LGHNA, YNFKEQ. The CDR3 nucleotides read TGTGCCAGCAGCCAAGACCGGGTCATCAATTCACCCCTCCACTTT. It specifies CASSQDRVINSPLHF.

The chain is built from TRBV20-1 and TRBJ1-6, with D uncertain. The CDR3 runs 11 residues. The V and J ends lost 7 bases and 7 bases respectively, with 8 bases between them. Germline lookup yields CDR1 DFQATT and CDR2 SNEGSKA (reference sequence). The CDR3 is CSGSGNSPLHF. CDR3 nucleotides: TGCAGTGGGAGTGGGAATTCACCCCTCCACTTT.

The chain employs TRBV15 and TRBJ1-5, with D unresolved. CDR3 size: 17 residues. Trimming stripped 0 bases from V and 1 base from J, with 13 bases between. Per the germline V gene, CDR1 is LNHNV and CDR2 is YYDKDF (reference sequence). The DNA of the CDR3 is TGTGCCACCAGCAGAGATTGGTTCGTTGAGAGCAATCAGCCCCAGCATTTT. Translating it yields CATSRDWFVESNQPQHF.

The gene calls are TRBV12-3 or TRBV12-4 and TRBJ1-2; 7 bases fit TRBD1. Trimming at V came to 4 bases and at J to 8 bases, leaving 13 bases not matched to a gene. The CDR3 covers 15 residues. This chain's CDR3 is CASSSNRGIVSGYTF. In DNA, the CDR3 is TGTGCCAGCAGTTCTAACAGGGGTATCGTCAGCGGCTACACCTTC.

In its sample, this clonotype was seen a few times. The chain is built from TRBV11-1 and TRBJ2-3; 7 bases align to TRBD2. CDR3 length: 20 residues. Germline V lookup: CDR1 SGHAT, CDR2 FQDESV (reference sequence). With 4 bases clipped from V and 2 bases from J, the junction kept 21 bases outside the gene matches. The CDR3 region has the DNA TGTGCCAGCAGCTCTTCAATGTGGAGCGGAGAGGGAGGGTACACAGATACGCAGTATTTT. Amino acids: CASSSSMWSGEGGYTDTQYF. Supplemented by reference TRBV11-1 and TRBJ2-3, the full variable domain reads EAEVAQSPRYKITEKSQAVAFWCDPISGHATLYWYRQILGQGPELLVQFQDESVVDDSQLPKDRFSAERLKGVDSTLKIQPAELGDSAMYLCASSSSMWSGEGGYTDTQYFGPGTRLTVL.

There are many counts of this clonotype. The chain links TRBV7-2 to TRBJ1-2; D is unresolved. V lost 2 bases and J lost 8, with 24 bases in between. The CDR3 is 17 amino acids. Germline lookup yields CDR1 SGHTA and CDR2 FQGNSA. The CDR3 DNA follows: TGTGCCAGCAGCTTATTTATAGTTCCGGCCAGCACCTGGGGCTACACCTTC. Amino acid sequence: CASSLFIVPASTWGYTF. Complete variable domain (other parts from reference TRBV7-2 and TRBJ1-2): GAGVSQSPSNKVTEKGKDVELRCDPISGHTALYWYRQSLGQGLEFLIYFQGNSAPDKSGLPSDRFSAERTGGSVSTLTIQRTQQEDSAVYLCASSLFIVPASTWGYTFGSGTRLTVV.

The chain links TRBV29-1 to TRBJ2-7; the D gene is possibly TRBD2 (6 bases). CDR1 SQVTM and CDR2 ANQGSEA come from the germline V gene. The germline V and J ends were trimmed by 7 bases and 0 bases, with 13 bases remaining between them. CDR3 size: 13 residues. The CDR3 nucleotides read TGCAGCGCCCGGGACTTTTCCTCCTACGAGCAGTACTTC. Its protein product is CSARDFSSYEQYF.

This clonotype has ten or more counts. V gene TRBV28 combines with J gene TRBJ2-4, with D perhaps TRBD2 (6 bases). The V and J ends lost 1 base and 0 bases respectively, with 13 bases between them. CDR3 length equals 17 residues. Germline-derived CDR1 and CDR2 are MDHEN and SYDVKM. The CDR3 DNA follows: TGTGCCAGCAGTTTATTTACTGCGGGGTTAGCCAAAAACATTCAGTACTTC. Residues: CASSLFTAGLAKNIQYF. Full variable domain (missing parts from reference TRBV28 and TRBJ2-4): DVKVTQSSRYLVKRTGEKVFLECVQDMDHENMFWYRQDPGLGLRLIYFSYDVKMKEKGDIPEGYSVSREKKERFSLILESASTNQTSMYLCASSLFTAGLAKNIQYFGAGTRLSVL.

This clonotype has only a few counts. The V call is TRBV25-1, the J call TRBJ2-5; the match to TRBD2 covers 7 bases. The CDR3 length is 15 residues. Trimming removed 2 bases from V and 0 bases from J; junction bases left unmatched: 3. Germline lookup yields CDR1 MGHDK and CDR2 SYGVNS. CDR3 in amino acids: CASSEGGGYQETQYF. CDR3 nucleotides: TGTGCCAGCAGTGAAGGGGGGGGATACCAAGAGACCCAGTACTTC.

This sequence joins TRBV7-2 and TRBJ2-7; 7 bases are shared with TRBD1. This CDR3 comprises 16 residues. V shed 1 base and J 1 base; nucleotides not matched to a gene: 7. The germline V gene has CDR1 SGHTA and CDR2 FQGNSA. For the CDR3, the DNA is TGTGCCAGCAGCTTAGGGTTCGGGACAGAGTCCTACGAGCAGTACTTC. As protein: CASSLGFGTESYEQYF.

This clonotype appeared many times. The V and J genes are TRBV3-1 and TRBJ2-7; possibly TRBD1 for D (6 bases). The length of the CDR3 is 13 residues. Per germline, CDR1 LGHDT and CDR2 YNNKEL (reference sequence). Deletions cut 1 base from V and 7 bases from J, with 11 bases between. CDR3 protein: CASSQVTGCEQYF. The CDR3 DNA sequence: TGTGCCAGCAGCCAAGTCACAGGGTGTGAGCAGTACTTC.

The gene calls are TRBV10-3 and TRBJ2-4, with D possibly called TRBD1 or TRBD2 (5 bases each). CDR1 and CDR2 from the germline V gene are ENHRY and SYGVKD. CDR3 length: 17 residues. Deletions cut 3 bases from V and 3 bases from J, with 18 bases between. The CDR3 DNA sequence: TGTGCCATCAGTGACCCAAGCCGCCAGGGAGACAAAAACATTCAGTACTTC. This codes for CAISDPSRQGDKNIQYF.

The rearrangement uses TRBV10-2 and TRBJ2-5; D perhaps matches TRBD2 (5 bases). Trimming removed 2 bases at V and 5 bases at J, with 9 bases between. The germline V gene encodes CDR1 WSHSY and CDR2 SAAADI. The CDR3 spans 13 residues. The CDR3 spells CASSETRTETQYF. CDR3 sequence (DNA): TGCGCCAGCAGTGAGACTAGAACGGAGACCCAGTACTTC.

This chain connects TRBV4-2 to TRBJ2-5, with TRBD1 matching over 7 bases. Germline trimming cut 2 bases from V and 0 bases from J; bases unmatched to any gene: 3. CDR1 is LGHNA, CDR2 YNFKEQ, per germline. The CDR3 runs 15 residues. The CDR3 coding sequence is TGTGCCAGCAGCCAATCCGGGACAGACCAAGAGACCCAGTACTTC. It translates to CASSQSGTDQETQYF.

Of note for this clonotype: A junction end diverges from the germline sequence, so it may reflect a read error. V and J are TRBV13 and TRBJ2-3, with 11 bases fitting TRBD2. Germline V gene sequence: CDR1 PRHDT, CDR2 FYEKMQ (reference sequence). The CDR3 is made up of 15 amino acids. The CDR3 DNA follows: TGTGCCAGCAACTTAGCGGGAGGGCCGTCAGATACGCAGTATTTT. Encoded protein: CASNLAGGPSDTQYF.